This T cell receptor (beta chain) came from a study of T cell repertoires in cytomegalovirus infection. Study-wide context: A matching HLA type, together with CMV infection, was signaled by public TCR beta signatures. Regarding the study as a whole: Cumulative public TCR beta family frequency identified CMV carriers with the relevant HLA. Dominant in the ex vivo response were TCR beta clonotypes restricted by HLA-C and specific for CMV.

Details on this clonotype: As yet, its antigen is unknown.

Each CDR3 protein gets one entry after TCRdb re-called the reads with MiXCR. Of 35,000 to 55,000 distinct CDR3 sequences listed, about a fifth are singletons. This specimen was CD8+ T cells from cultured PBMCs, taken from culture after CMV antigen stimulation. The TCR comes from a human donor in good health (CMV status not recorded). Some clones in this sample may be carry-over from other donors' samples.

CDR3 coding DNA: TGCAGTGCTAGATCGACAGTACGGTATGGCTACACCTTC. This codes for CSARSTVRYGYTF. This chain links TRBV20-1 with TRBJ1-2; D is possibly TRBD1 (5 bases). Germline CDR1 reads DFQATT; CDR2 reads SNEGSKA (reference sequence). This CDR3 is built from 13 residues. With 2 bases removed from V and 5 bases from J, the gap between germline ends came to 12 bases.